This is a list of T cell receptor beta chains from one sample in a study of Ad26.COV2.S vaccination and SARS-CoV-2 variants. Measured with immunoSEQ multiplex PCR; TCRdb has only the in-frame clones, and not every one. The sample records around 450,000 clones, 80% to 90% being singletons. The sequencing used peripheral blood, collected in a trial of Ad26.COV2.S vaccine versus placebo. Every receptor here comes from a person aged 18 to 65 who received the Ad26.COV2.S COVID-19 vaccine or a placebo. The CDR3 runs from the conserved cysteine through the conserved F or W. The D gene is left open where the match is weak. Only some rows state a clone size, as once, few, many or a class for expanded clones.

TRBV3-1/TRBV3-2	TRBJ1-1	NA	NA	TGTGCCAGCAGCCAAACGGAGGGGGAGGGAGCTTTCTTT	CASSQTEGEGAFF
TRBV25-1	TRBJ1-4	NA	NA	TGTGCCAGCAGTGAATACCGGGGACGACATTTAGATGAAAAACTGTTTTTT	CASSEYRGRHLDEKLFF
TRBV18	TRBJ2-5	NA	NA	TGTGCCAGCTCACCTCGGGAACCCCAAGAGACCCAGTACTTC	CASSPREPQETQYF
TRBV5-8	TRBJ1-4	NA	NA	TGTGCCAGCAGCCCGCGGACGCCAACTAATGAAAAACTGTTTTTT	CASSPRTPTNEKLFF
TRBV10-3	TRBJ2-3	NA	NA	TGTGCCATCAGTGAGTCGACGGGGCGGGGGCCCCAGGGTACGCAGTATTTT	CAISESTGRGPQGTQYF
TRBV5-1	TRBJ2-2	NA	NA	TGCGCCAGCAGCCCCTCGAACACCGGGGAGCTGTTTTTT	CASSPSNTGELFF
TRBV18	TRBJ1-1	few	NA	TGTGCCAGCTCACCACGGATGAACACTGAAGCTTTCTTT	CASSPRMNTEAFF
TRBV10-1	TRBJ1-5	NA	NA	TGCGCCAGCAGGTGGCAGTTCAATCAGCCCCAGCATTTT	CASRWQFNQPQHF
TRBV5-1	TRBJ1-2	NA	NA	TGCGCCAGCAGCTCTCGCGGGGAGTCCAGCTATGGCTACACCTTC	CASSSRGESSYGYTF
TRBV6-5	TRBJ1-1	NA	TRBD1	TGTGCCAGCAGTTACTCACACAGGGGGTCGGACACTGAAGCTTTCTTT	CASSYSHRGSDTEAFF
TRBV4-1	TRBJ2-7	NA	NA	TGCGCCAGCAGCCCCCGGGTAGCGGAGGCCTACGAGCAGTACTTC	CASSPRVAEAYEQYF
TRBV28	TRBJ1-4	NA	NA	TGTGCCAGCAGTGGTCAGAAGGGGACAACTAATGAAAAACTGTTTTTT	CASSGQKGTTNEKLFF
TRBV6-5	TRBJ1-2	NA	NA	TGTGCCAGCAGTTACTCCTCGACAGCAAACTATGGCTACACCTTC	CASSYSSTANYGYTF
TRBV6-5	TRBJ1-1	once	NA	TGTGCCAGCAGTTCTCCGGGGGAGGGGATGAACACTGAAGCTTTCTTT	CASSSPGEGMNTEAFF
TRBV9	TRBJ1-2	NA	TRBD1	TGTGCCAGCAGCTCCCCCCGGGACAGTCTCGACTACACCTTC	CASSSPRDSLDYTF
TRBV30	TRBJ2-1	NA	TRBD2	TGTGCCTGGGGGAGCGGGAGCATAACCCCATCCTACAATGAGCAGTTCTTC	CAWGSGSITPSYNEQFF
TRBV6-5	TRBJ1-5	NA	NA	TGTGCCAGCCGCCGGGGCTTTGGAAGCAATCAGCCCCAGCATTTT	CASRRGFGSNQPQHF